This is a list of T cell receptor beta chains from one sample in a study of control samples from healthy donors and cancer patients. Sequencing was performed with immunoSEQ multiplex PCR; in TCRdb, only in-frame clones are kept and a portion is missing. Altogether over 10,000 clones are present, about 92% being singletons, with the ten largest covering approximately 15%. Sequenced sample: PBMCs. The receptors were sampled from a man aged 80 or over with lung cancer. Both conserved end residues are part of each CDR3. The D gene is left open where the match is weak.

D gene: TRBD1
V gene: TRBV9
J gene: TRBJ1-3
CDR3 protein: CASSVDELYTRGPGGNTIYF
CDR3 DNA: TGTGCCAGCAGCGTAGACGAACTATATACCAGGGGGCCGGGAGGAAACACCATATATTTT

D gene: -
V gene: TRBV5-1
J gene: TRBJ1-2
CDR3 protein: CASSSTQNGGYTF
CDR3 DNA: TGCGCCAGCAGCTCGACGCAGAACGGTGGCTACACCTTC

D gene: -
V gene: TRBV19
J gene: TRBJ2-7
CDR3 protein: CASSFRGEQYF
CDR3 DNA: TGTGCCAGTAGTTTCCGGGGGGAGCAGTACTTC

D gene: -
V gene: TRBV5-4
J gene: TRBJ2-1
CDR3 protein: CASSRWDEQFF
CDR3 DNA: TGTGCCAGCAGCCGGTGGGATGAGCAGTTCTTC

D gene: -
V gene: TRBV19
J gene: TRBJ2-6
CDR3 protein: CASKGGSGANVLTF
CDR3 DNA: TGTGCCAGTAAAGGCGGCTCTGGGGCCAACGTCCTGACTTTC

D gene: -
V gene: TRBV3-1/TRBV3-2
J gene: TRBJ1-4
CDR3 protein: CASSPTTATGGKLFF
CDR3 DNA: TGTGCCAGCAGCCCAACAACGGCTACAGGCGGAAAACTGTTTTTT

D gene: -
V gene: TRBV6-5
J gene: TRBJ1-1
CDR3 protein: CASSYEGMNTEAFF
CDR3 DNA: TGTGCCAGCAGTTACGAGGGGATGAACACTGAAGCTTTCTTT

D gene: -
V gene: TRBV5-1
J gene: TRBJ2-5
CDR3 protein: CASSPGLVRETQYF
CDR3 DNA: TGCGCCAGCAGCCCCGGACTCGTCAGGGAGACCCAGTACTTC

D gene: TRBD1
V gene: TRBV25-1
J gene: TRBJ1-1
CDR3 protein: CATETVMGMGQGGQRAFF
CDR3 DNA: TGTGCCACCGAGACCGTTATGGGAATGGGACAGGGGGGCCAAAGAGCTTTCTTT

D gene: -
V gene: TRBV2
J gene: TRBJ1-1
CDR3 protein: CASQGQLNTEAFF
CDR3 DNA: TGTGCCAGCCAAGGACAGCTGAACACTGAAGCTTTCTTT